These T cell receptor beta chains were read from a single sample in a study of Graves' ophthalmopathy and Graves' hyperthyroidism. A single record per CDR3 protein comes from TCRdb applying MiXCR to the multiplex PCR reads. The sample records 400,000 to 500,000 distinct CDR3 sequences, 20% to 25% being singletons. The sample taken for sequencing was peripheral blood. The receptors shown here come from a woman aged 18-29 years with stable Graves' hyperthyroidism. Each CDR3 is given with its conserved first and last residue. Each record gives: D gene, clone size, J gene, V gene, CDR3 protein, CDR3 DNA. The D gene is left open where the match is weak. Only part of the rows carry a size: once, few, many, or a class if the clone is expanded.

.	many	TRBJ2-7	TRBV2	CASSGTRAISYEQYF	TGTGCCAGCAGTGGGACCCGGGCTATCTCCTACGAGCAGTACTTC
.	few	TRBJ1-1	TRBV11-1	CASSTLGDANTEAFF	TGTGCCAGCAGCACCCTAGGGGACGCGAACACTGAAGCTTTCTTT
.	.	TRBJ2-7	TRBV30	CAVSGGHLPLYEQYF	TGTGCCGTCTCCGGTGGGCACCTCCCTCTCTACGAGCAGTACTTC
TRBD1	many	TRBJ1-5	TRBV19	CAVWGQGAQPQHF	TGTGCCGTTTGGGGACAGGGTGCCCAGCCCCAGCATTTT
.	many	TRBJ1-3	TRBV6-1	CASTSGREGNTIYF	TGTGCCAGCACCTCCGGGAGGGAGGGAAACACCATATATTTT
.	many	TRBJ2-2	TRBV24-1	CATSGRGGEWTGELFF	TGTGCCACCAGTGGCAGGGGTGGGGAATGGACCGGGGAGCTGTTTTTT
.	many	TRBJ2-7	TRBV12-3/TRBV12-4	CASSFLDEQYF	TGTGCCAGCAGTTTTTTGGACGAGCAGTACTTC
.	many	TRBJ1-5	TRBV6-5	CASGVGRQPQHF	TGTGCCAGCGGGGTAGGGCGACAGCCCCAGCATTTT
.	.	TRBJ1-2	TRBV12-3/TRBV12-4	CASRRTREGGGYTF	TGTGCCAGCAGACGAACCAGGGAAGGAGGAGGCTACACCTTC
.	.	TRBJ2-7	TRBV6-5	CASSYAPGAAYEQYF	TGTGCCAGCAGTTATGCGCCCGGGGCCGCCTACGAGCAGTACTTC
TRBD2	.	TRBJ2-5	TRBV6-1	CASSEAAGEQETQYF	TGTGCCAGCAGTGAAGCGGCGGGGGAGCAAGAGACCCAGTACTTC
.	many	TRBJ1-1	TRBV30	CAWSGAFF	TGTGCCTGGAGTGGAGCTTTCTTT
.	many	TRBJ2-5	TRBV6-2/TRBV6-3	CASSYVETQYF	TGTGCCAGCAGTTACGTAGAGACCCAGTACTTC
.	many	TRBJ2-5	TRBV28	CASRTTGLETQYF	TGTGCCAGCCGCACGACGGGTTTAGAGACCCAGTACTTC
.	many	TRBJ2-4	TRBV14	CASSQGRGRATGDIQYF	TGTGCCAGCAGCCAAGGGCGAGGGAGGGCCACAGGGGACATTCAGTACTTC
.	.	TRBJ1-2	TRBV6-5	CASSHLGVDYGYTF	TGTGCCAGCAGTCACCTTGGGGTTGACTATGGCTACACCTTC